This T cell receptor (beta chain) was sequenced during a study of blood T cell repertoires in COVID-19. Study context: PBMCs, B-cell-depleted T cells, or T cells were the source of the cDNA or gDNA that made up the material.

This clone was detected only a few times. The V gene's germline CDR1 is MNHNY and CDR2 SVGAGI (reference sequence). This CDR3 spans 14 amino acids. Trimming removed 6 bases from V and 7 bases from J, with 15 bases in between. As handled by the study authors: Estimates of nucleated cell counts were drawn from the amplification of reference gene primers. The repertoire was sequenced with immunoSEQ multiplex PCR; TCRdb's copy has only in-frame clones and lacks some. The V and J calls and clone size were taken over from that table, and D and trimming were inferred from the DNA. The sample includes fewer than 30,000 clones, approximately 84% of them seen just once.

Input material: peripheral blood. This chain joins TRBV6-6 and TRBJ1-4, with a weak D call TRBD1 (6 bases). This TCR was sampled from a woman aged 60 to 75 with acute or convalescent COVID-19. In DNA form, the CDR3 reads TGTGCCAGCAGCCACGGGACACCCGCTGAAAAACTGTTTTTT. Amino acid sequence: CASSHGTPAEKLFF.